A single sample is the source of the 21 T cell receptor beta chains below, sequenced in a study of blood T cell repertoires in COVID-19 (dated by TCRdb to between 2020 and 2021). Receptors were amplified or captured by the immunoSEQ multiplex PCR assay. TCRdb re-hosts the immuneACCESS table, in-frame sequences only. Its copies lack some clones; in the studies checked, an unresolved V gene accounts for under half of them, and the cause for the rest is not known. Counted in this sample were about 170,000 clones; just under 85% of them appeared once. Under 3.5% of the sample is taken by the ten largest. Sequencing used peripheral blood. The origin of the receptors is a woman at least 80 years old with COVID-19, enrolled during active disease.

The chain carries TRBV5-1 and TRBJ2-2, with a weak D call TRBD1 (6 bases). Germline V gene data show CDR1 as SGHRS and CDR2 as YFSETQ. V lost 8 bases and J lost 3, with 23 bases in between. This CDR3 spans 17 amino acids. CDR3 nucleotide sequence: TGCGCCAGAAGCATCCACTCGCGGGCAGGGGACACCGGGGAGCTGTTTTTT. It codes for CARSIHSRAGDTGELFF.

The rearrangement joins TRBV18 to TRBJ2-7, with 8 bases fitting TRBD2. This CDR3 has 17 amino acids. The germline gives CDR1 KGHSH, CDR2 LQKENI. After removal of 3 bases from V and 3 bases from J, the junction contained 13 bases not matched to a gene. Here the CDR3 DNA reads TGTGCCAGCTCACCCGAATACCCGGGAGGGAACTACTACGAGCAGTACTTC. Protein: CASSPEYPGGNYYEQYF. Full variable domain (missing parts from reference TRBV18 and TRBJ2-7): NAGVMQNPRHLVRRRGQEARLRCSPMKGHSHVYWYRQLPEEGLKFMVYLQKENIIDESGMPKERFSAEFPKEGPSILRIQQVVRGDSAAYFCASSPEYPGGNYYEQYFGPGTRLTVT.

The chain couples TRBV27 to TRBJ2-7; TRBD2 agrees at 14 bases. This CDR3 is built from 16 residues. The germline CDR1 and CDR2 sequences are MNHEY and SMNVEV (reference sequence). J gave up 2 bases and V 5 bases, and 5 bases lay outside the gene matches. The CDR3 bases are TGTGCCAGCAGTCCCGGGACTAGCGGGAGACCCTACGAGCAGTACTTC. Its translation is CASSPGTSGRPYEQYF.

This chain links TRBV9 with TRBJ1-3, with D unclear. The CDR3 runs to 17 residues. Germline loops: CDR1 SGDLS, CDR2 YYNGEE. Trimming removed 0 bases from V and 0 bases from J, with 13 bases in between. The DNA for the CDR3 is TGTGCCAGCAGCGTAGTAGCCGCGGGCGGCTCTGGAAACACCATATATTTT. Encoded protein: CASSVVAAGGSGNTIYF.

The rearrangement uses TRBV7-8 and TRBJ2-3; possibly TRBD2 for D (5 bases). CDR3 length equals 15 residues. Trimming pared 2 bases from V and 4 bases from J, leaving 13 bases between. CDR1 is SGHVS and CDR2 is FQNEAQ in the germline V gene. DNA of the CDR3: TGTGCCAGCAGCTTAACGGGGTGGGGTGCAGATACGCAGTATTTT. It specifies CASSLTGWGADTQYF. Full variable domain (missing parts from reference TRBV7-8 and TRBJ2-3): GAGVSQSPRYKVAKRGQDVALRCDPISGHVSLFWYQQALGQGPEFLTYFQNEAQLDKSGLPSDRFFAERPEGSVSTLKIQRTQQEDSAVYLCASSLTGWGADTQYFGPGTRLTVL.

The rearrangement joins TRBV12-3 or TRBV12-4 to TRBJ1-1, with 9 bases lining up with TRBD1. The length of the CDR3 is 13 residues. Trimming at V came to 3 bases and at J to 11 bases, leaving 7 bases not matched to a gene. The CDR3 DNA follows: TGTGCCAGCAGTTTCGACAGGGGGGGCTTGGCTTTCTTT. Translation: CASSFDRGGLAFF.

The V gene is TRBV2, the J gene TRBJ2-7; 9 positions match TRBD1. Trimming at V came to 6 bases and at J to 6 bases, leaving 6 bases not matched to a gene. CDR3 size: 13 residues. Germline CDR1 SNHLY, CDR2 FYNNEI. The DNA for the CDR3 is TGTGCCAGCAGATGGGACAGGGAAAGCGAGCAGTACTTC. Translation: CASRWDRESEQYF.

The chain has TRBV9 and TRBJ2-5; TRBD2 matches 7 bases. The V gene end was trimmed by 0 bases and the J gene end by 5 bases; junction bases not matched to a gene: 4. The germline CDR1 and CDR2 sequences are SGDLS and YYNGEE. CDR3 length equals 14 residues. CDR3 amino acids: CASSVGGGKETQYF. CDR3 coding DNA: TGTGCCAGCAGCGTAGGCGGGGGAAAGGAGACCCAGTACTTC.

The CDR3 reads CASSIQYGGSGNTIYF. CDR3 in DNA: TGTGCCAGTAGTATACAATACGGAGGCTCTGGAAACACCATATATTTT. V and J are TRBV19 and TRBJ1-3, with D unresolved. This CDR3 spans 16 amino acids. The V gene lost 2 bases and the J gene lost 0 bases, with 11 bases spanning the gap. Germline-derived CDR1 and CDR2 are LNHDA and SQIVND (reference sequence).

Written as DNA, the CDR3 is TGTGCCAGCAGTTCGCGCAAGGACTACACAGATACGCAGTATTTT. Translated, it gives CASSSRKDYTDTQYF. The chain couples TRBV27 to TRBJ2-3, with D tentatively TRBD2 (6 bases). CDR1 is MNHEY, CDR2 SMNVEV, per germline (reference sequence). CDR3 length: 15 residues. V was cut by 4 bases and J by 2 bases, with 13 bases left in between.

The gene calls are TRBV28 and TRBJ2-3, with D unclear. CDR1 and CDR2 from the germline V gene are MDHEN and SYDVKM. Trimming shortened V by 3 bases and J by 2 bases, and 9 bases separated the two germline ends. This CDR3 spans 14 amino acids. The CDR3 loop is CASSFPTTTDTQYF. The CDR3 nucleotides are TGTGCCAGCAGTTTTCCTACTACCACAGATACGCAGTATTTT.

V and J are TRBV19 and TRBJ2-3; TRBD2 agrees at 10 bases. The CDR3 covers 18 residues. Germline CDR1 is LNHDA and CDR2 is SQIVND (reference sequence). V shed 1 base and J 2 bases; nucleotides not matched to a gene: 9. CDR3 nucleotides: TGTGCCAGTAGTATAGGACCCCCTAGCGGGGGATTCACAGATACGCAGTATTTT. This translates into CASSIGPPSGGFTDTQYF. The entire variable domain, with the rest obtained from reference TRBV19 and TRBJ2-3, is as follows: DGGITQSPKYLFRKEGQNVTLSCEQNLNHDAMYWYRQDPGQGLRLIYYSQIVNDFQKGDIAEGYSVSREKKESFPLTVTSAQKNPTAFYLCASSIGPPSGGFTDTQYFGPGTRLTVL.

This chain connects TRBV24-1 to TRBJ1-2, with D hard to call. The length of the CDR3 is 14 residues. The V end was cut by 4 bases, the J end by 4 bases, with 12 bases between. Germline CDR1 reads KGHDR; CDR2 reads SFDVKD. This CDR3 is CATSDASRAYGYTF. CDR3 DNA sequence: TGTGCCACCAGTGACGCTTCGAGGGCCTATGGCTACACCTTC.

The rearrangement uses TRBV18 and TRBJ1-3, with TRBD1 matching over 7 bases. V lost 3 bases and J lost 2; bases outside the gene matches: 7. Germline CDR1 KGHSH, CDR2 LQKENI. CDR3 length: 16 residues. In DNA, the CDR3 is TGTGCCAGCTCACCTAGGTCGACAGGGACTGGAAACACCATATATTTT. Translated, it gives CASSPRSTGTGNTIYF.

The genes are TRBV4-2 and TRBJ2-2, with 12 bases identical to TRBD2. The V and J ends lost 3 bases and 7 bases, in that order; junction bases with no gene match: 12. The CDR3 runs to 18 residues. Germline CDR1 reads LGHNA; CDR2 reads YNFKEQ. CDR3 protein: CASSHGARLAGGGGELFF. CDR3 bases: TGTGCCAGCAGCCACGGGGCGAGGCTAGCGGGAGGGGGCGGGGAGCTGTTTTTT.

V gene TRBV3-1 (or the pseudogene TRBV3-2) combines with J gene TRBJ1-2, with 11 positions matching TRBD1. Germline-derived CDR1 and CDR2 are LGHDT and YNNKEL (reference sequence). CDR3 size: 16 residues. With 4 bases clipped from V and 7 bases from J, the junction kept 11 bases outside the gene matches. CDR3 nucleotides: TGTGCCAGCAGCCCTAGGCCTGGACAGGGGGCGTTTGGCTACACCTTC. This encodes CASSPRPGQGAFGYTF.

This chain joins TRBV6-2 or TRBV6-3 and TRBJ2-5, with 15 bases lining up with TRBD2. V lost 5 bases, J lost 5 bases, and 6 bases stayed unmatched. Germline lookup yields CDR1 MNHEY and CDR2 SVGEGT. This CDR3 comprises 16 residues. The CDR3 DNA is TGTGCCAGCAGTCGGGGACTAGCGGGAGGAGAGGAGACCCAGTACTTC. It translates to CASSRGLAGGEETQYF.

This chain connects TRBV5-1 to TRBJ1-6, with D possibly TRBD1 on 6 matching bases. V was cut by 1 base and J by 8 bases, with 13 bases left in between. The V gene's germline CDR1 is SGHRS and CDR2 YFSETQ. The length of the CDR3 is 15 residues. The CDR3 reads CASSLFQGHDSPLHF. CDR3 in DNA: TGCGCCAGCAGCTTGTTTCAGGGACATGATTCACCCCTCCACTTT.

The chain is built from TRBV4-1 and TRBJ2-5; D not certain. V was cut by 1 base and J by 2 bases, with 14 bases left in between. The length of the CDR3 is 16 residues. The V gene's germline CDR1 is MGHRA and CDR2 YSYEKL. The CDR3 sequence: CASSQVQARRQETQYF. Here the CDR3 DNA reads TGCGCCAGCAGCCAAGTTCAGGCCCGAAGACAAGAGACCCAGTACTTC.

This chain connects TRBV11-3 to TRBJ2-1; 7 bases align to TRBD2. Looked up from germline, CDR1 is SGHNT and CDR2 is YENEEA. With V trimmed by 6 bases and J by 3 bases, 17 bases remained unmatched. The CDR3 contains 18 residues. The CDR3 DNA is TGTGCCAGCAGTCACCGCTCCGTAGCTGGGGGGGGCTACAATGAGCAGTTCTTC. Translating gives CASSHRSVAGGGYNEQFF. Filled out from reference TRBV11-3 and TRBJ2-1, the complete variable domain reads EAGVVQSPRYKIIEKKQPVAFWCNPISGHNTLYWYLQNLGQGPELLIRYENEEAVDDSQLPKDRFSAERLKGVDSTLKIQPAELGDSAVYLCASSHRSVAGGGYNEQFFGPGTRLTVL.

This clone showed up just once. The CDR3 nucleotides read TGTGCCATCACCCGTTCAACAGGGGGCCCTGGCTACACCTTC. The encoded protein is CAITRSTGGPGYTF. This chain uses TRBV10-3 with TRBJ1-2; 9 bases fit TRBD1. V shed 7 bases, J shed 7 bases, and the junction held 10 bases outside the gene matches. Germline CDR1 is ENHRY and CDR2 is SYGVKD. This CDR3 is built from 14 residues.